This is a list of T cell receptor beta chains from one sample in a study of CD8 T cells in ankylosing spondylitis. From the 5' RACE reads, TCRdb called clonotypes with MiXCR, one entry per CDR3 protein. The data contain some 700,000 distinct CDR3 sequences, around 17% of them singletons. The sequencing sample was made of blood, either unsorted or a sorted T cell fraction (not recorded which). These TCRs come from a male donor with ankylosing spondylitis. Both conserved end residues are part of each CDR3. A D gene is named only where the DNA matches it firmly. Clone size appears in some rows only: once, few, many, or a class for an expanded clone.

v_gene: TRBV12-3/TRBV12-4
j_gene: TRBJ2-6
abundance: NA
d_gene: TRBD1
CDR3aa: CASSPLTGGPSGANVLTF
CDR3nt: TGTGCCAGCAGCCCATTGACAGGGGGGCCCTCTGGGGCCAACGTCCTGACTTTC

v_gene: TRBV12-3/TRBV12-4
j_gene: TRBJ1-1
abundance: NA
d_gene: NA
CDR3aa: CASSFYGVPEAFF
CDR3nt: TGTGCCAGCAGTTTTTACGGGGTTCCGGAAGCTTTCTTT

v_gene: TRBV14
j_gene: TRBJ2-3
abundance: NA
d_gene: NA
CDR3aa: CASSQETGSTDTQYF
CDR3nt: TGTGCCAGCAGCCAAGAAACAGGGAGCACAGATACGCAGTATTTT

v_gene: TRBV7-6
j_gene: TRBJ2-7
abundance: NA
d_gene: NA
CDR3aa: CASSSEEGGPYEQYF
CDR3nt: TGTGCCAGCAGCTCCGAGGAGGGGGGCCCCTACGAGCAGTACTTC

v_gene: TRBV2
j_gene: TRBJ1-5
abundance: NA
d_gene: TRBD1
CDR3aa: CASRPDRANPQPQHF
CDR3nt: TGTGCCAGCAGACCCGACAGGGCCAACCCTCAGCCCCAGCATTTT

v_gene: TRBV5-1
j_gene: TRBJ2-5
abundance: once
d_gene: TRBD1
CDR3aa: CASRTGGLNQETQYF
CDR3nt: TGCGCCAGCCGGACAGGGGGCCTTAACCAAGAGACCCAGTACTTC

v_gene: TRBV5-1
j_gene: TRBJ1-4
abundance: NA
d_gene: NA
CDR3aa: CASSRDTPTNEKLFF
CDR3nt: TGCGCCAGCAGCCGAGACACGCCAACTAATGAAAAACTGTTTTTT

v_gene: TRBV25-1
j_gene: TRBJ1-1
abundance: NA
d_gene: TRBD1
CDR3aa: CASSEWDRETEAFF
CDR3nt: TGTGCCAGCAGTGAATGGGACAGGGAAACTGAAGCTTTCTTT

v_gene: TRBV3-1
j_gene: TRBJ1-1
abundance: NA
d_gene: NA
CDR3aa: CVSSPPWGMNTEAFF
CDR3nt: TGTGTCAGCAGCCCGCCCTGGGGGATGAACACTGAAGCTTTCTTT

v_gene: TRBV6-2/TRBV6-3
j_gene: TRBJ2-5
abundance: few
d_gene: NA
CDR3aa: CASSLDSEPIETQYF
CDR3nt: TGTGCCAGCAGTTTGGATAGCGAGCCTATAGAGACCCAGTACTTC

v_gene: TRBV29-1
j_gene: TRBJ2-5
abundance: NA
d_gene: NA
CDR3aa: CSVVGVGETQYF
CDR3nt: TGCAGCGTTGTTGGGGTAGGGGAGACCCAGTACTTC